What follows is one TCR beta chain and its context. What it binds is unknown. This record comes from a study of T cell repertoires in ileal Crohn's disease. Study-level information: Surgery for a complication: stricturing in about 60%, penetrating in 39%. MI samples are biopsies from the surgical specimen's proximal margin.

The sample's time point: proximal margin of the surgical specimen (macroscopically non-inflamed). General study findings and limits: All patients with clonality above 26.8% had endoscopic recurrence. Active smokers at surgery had more clonal expansions than non-smokers.

The CDR3 contains 14 residues. The J segment lost 2 bases and the V segment lost 6 bases, leaving 2 bases of the junction unmatched. Germline CDR1 reads MNHEY; CDR2 reads SVGAGI. Method: immunoSEQ multiplex PCR; TCRdb's copy keeps in-frame clones and lacks some. The table lists roughly 7,200 clones, roughly 78% of them singletons. Sequences were obtained from ileal tissue. This chain connects TRBV6-5 to TRBJ1-5; 9 bases are a match to TRBD1. This receptor was obtained from an adult with Crohn's disease. The CDR3: CASRRTGGNQPQHF. Here the CDR3 DNA reads TGTGCCAGCAGACGGACAGGGGGCAATCAGCCCCAGCATTTT.